One sample yielded the 8 T cell receptor beta chains listed below, sequenced in a study of glioma-infiltrating T cells after dendritic cell vaccination (dated by TCRdb to 2015 to 2016). Interpreted using the paper, the time point label stands for: after dendritic cell vaccination, including at tumor progression/relapse. The library was generated by the immunoSEQ multiplex PCR assay. Drawn from immuneACCESS, this table holds only the in-frame rearrangements with V and J called that TCRdb kept. Clones are partly lost; checked studies trace under half to an unresolved V gene and leave the rest unexplained. The sample yields roughly 50,000 clones; roughly 90% were counted once. The ten largest make up 5% to 6% of the sample. The sequencing used blood, collected after dendritic cell vaccination. Source of these receptors: a human donor with glioblastoma.

The gene calls are TRBV28 and TRBJ2-5; the D gene is possibly TRBD1 (6 bases). CDR3 length: 15 amino acids. CDR1 and CDR2 (germline): MDHEN, SYDVKM. V was cut by 0 bases and J by 2 bases, with 10 bases left in between. This CDR3 is CASSLWGARQETQYF. The CDR3 DNA sequence: TGTGCCAGCAGTTTATGGGGGGCGAGGCAAGAGACCCAGTACTTC.

CDR3 amino acids: CASSSPGTDFYEQYF. The CDR3, as DNA: TGTGCCAGCAGCAGTCCCGGGACAGATTTCTACGAGCAGTACTTC. The rearrangement uses TRBV5-4 and TRBJ2-7; TRBD1 agrees at 7 bases. V dropped 4 bases and J dropped 3; count of bases not matched to a gene: 10. This CDR3 region has 15 residues. Germline loops: CDR1 SGHNT, CDR2 YYREEE (reference sequence). The variable domain in full, with the rest retrieved from reference TRBV5-4 and TRBJ2-7, is ETGVTQSPTHLIKTRGQQVTLRCSSQSGHNTVSWYQQALGQGPQFIFQYYREEENGRGNFPPRFSGLQFPNYSSELNVNALELDDSALYLCASSSPGTDFYEQYFGPGTRLTVT.

The genes are TRBV28 and TRBJ2-3; 7 positions agree with TRBD2. This CDR3 has 13 residues. The V gene's germline CDR1 is MDHEN and CDR2 SYDVKM. Trimming took 8 bases from V and 3 from J; bases not matched to a gene: 5. The CDR3 is CASCGGGTDTQYF. CDR3 DNA sequence: TGTGCCAGCTGCGGGGGAGGTACAGATACGCAGTATTTT.

The V gene is TRBV5-1, the J gene TRBJ2-7, with D possibly TRBD1 on 5 matching bases. Germline values: CDR1 SGHRS, CDR2 YFSETQ. V dropped 7 bases and J dropped 1 base, with 18 bases sitting between them. This CDR3 contains 15 residues. CDR3 sequence: CASSSTQGLSYEQYF. The CDR3 DNA reads as TGCGCCAGCTCCTCGACCCAGGGTCTTTCCTACGAGCAGTACTTC.

The chain joins TRBV19 to TRBJ1-1, with D possibly matching TRBD1 (6 bases). The length of the CDR3 is 14 residues. Per germline, CDR1 LNHDA and CDR2 SQIVND (reference sequence). V was cut by 3 bases and J by 1 base, with 9 bases left in between. The CDR3 spells CASSIRTENTEAFF. Written as DNA, the CDR3 is TGTGCCAGTAGTATCAGGACAGAGAACACTGAAGCTTTCTTT.

The genes are TRBV9 and TRBJ2-3, with D tentatively TRBD2 (6 bases). Trimming took off 1 base at V and 2 bases at J, with 11 bases between the two ends. Looked up from germline, CDR1 is SGDLS and CDR2 is YYNGEE. The CDR3 spans 15 residues. CDR3 loop: CASSVQVAVTDTQYF. In DNA form, the CDR3 reads TGTGCCAGCAGCGTACAAGTAGCGGTCACAGATACGCAGTATTTT.

This clone was seen a single time. This chain joins TRBV10-3 and TRBJ2-5; no clear D gene. Trimming pared 8 bases from V and 0 bases from J, leaving 28 bases between. Looked up from germline, CDR1 is ENHRY and CDR2 is SYGVKD. CDR3 length: 19 amino acids. CDR3 amino acids: CAIRPPIEVSPKNQETQYF. As DNA, the CDR3 is TGTGCCATCCGACCCCCAATCGAGGTCTCACCGAAAAACCAAGAGACCCAGTACTTC.

The genes are TRBV19 and TRBJ1-1; unclear D gene. The ends were cut back, 2 bases at V and 1 base at J, with 5 bases in the middle. The CDR3 runs 13 residues. Germline-derived CDR1 and CDR2 are LNHDA and SQIVND (reference sequence). CDR3 sequence (DNA): TGTGCCAGTAGTATACTGTGGAACACTGAAGCTTTCTTT. This sequence encodes CASSILWNTEAFF.